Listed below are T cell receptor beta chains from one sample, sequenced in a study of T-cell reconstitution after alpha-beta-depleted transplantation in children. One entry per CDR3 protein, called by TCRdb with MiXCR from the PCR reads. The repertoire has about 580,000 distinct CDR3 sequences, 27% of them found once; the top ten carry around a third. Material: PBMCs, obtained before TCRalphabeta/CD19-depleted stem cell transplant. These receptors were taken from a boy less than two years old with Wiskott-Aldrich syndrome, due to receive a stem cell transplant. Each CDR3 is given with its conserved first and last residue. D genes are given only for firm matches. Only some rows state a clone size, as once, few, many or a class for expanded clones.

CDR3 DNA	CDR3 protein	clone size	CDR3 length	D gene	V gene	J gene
TGTGCCAGCAGTTTACGGCATCCTGGTTACGAGCAGTACTTC	CASSLRHPGYEQYF	.	14	.	TRBV12-3/TRBV12-4	TRBJ2-7
TGCAGTGCTGACCCGGGACTAGCGGTCTACGAGCAGTACTTC	CSADPGLAVYEQYF	once	14	TRBD2	TRBV20-1	TRBJ2-7
TGTGCCAGCAGTCGGACAGGCCCCTATGGCTGCACCTTC	CASSRTGPYGCTF	.	13	TRBD1	TRBV28	TRBJ1-2
TGCGCCAGCAGCTTGCTTCCAGACAGCAACACCGGGGAGCTGTTTTTT	CASSLLPDSNTGELFF	.	16	.	TRBV5-1	TRBJ2-2
TGTGCCAGCGGGACAGGGGTTGTCAATGAGCAGTTCTTC	CASGTGVVNEQFF	.	13	TRBD1	TRBV28	TRBJ2-1
TGTGCCATCAGTGGGCCCCACAGGGGGCGGCGAACCGGGGAGCTGTTTTTT	CAISGPHRGRRTGELFF	.	17	TRBD1	TRBV10-3	TRBJ2-2
TGTGCCAGCAGCCTGACTGCCGGTACTGTCGGGGAGCTGTTTTTT	CASSLTAGTVGELFF	.	15	.	TRBV9	TRBJ2-2
TGTGCCAGCAGCTTAGTTAGCGGGGGCCCAAATGAGCAGTTCTTC	CASSLVSGGPNEQFF	.	15	TRBD2	TRBV7-2	TRBJ2-1
TGCGCCAGCAGCGTCGGACAGGGGCTCCACGAGCAGTACTTC	CASSVGQGLHEQYF	.	14	TRBD1	TRBV5-1	TRBJ2-7
TGTGCCAGCAGTAGGGACAGGGGGCTGGCAGATACGCAGTATTTT	CASSRDRGLADTQYF	few	15	TRBD1	TRBV6-1	TRBJ2-3
TGTGCCAGCAGTGTATCGGGGACCGGGGAGCTGTTTTTT	CASSVSGTGELFF	.	13	.	TRBV2	TRBJ2-2
TGTGCCAGCTCACCGGGACTAGCAATCGGGGAGCTGTTTTTT	CASSPGLAIGELFF	.	14	TRBD2	TRBV18	TRBJ2-2
TGTGCCAGCAGAGGGGGTCTCACCGGGGAGCTGTTTTTT	CASRGGLTGELFF	.	13	.	TRBV5-5	TRBJ2-2
TGTGCCAGCAGCGTGCTAGCGGGAGGGCCCGGGGAGCTGTTTTTT	CASSVLAGGPGELFF	.	15	TRBD2	TRBV7-8	TRBJ2-2
TGTGCCACCAGTGATAGGACTGCCTACAATGAGCAGTTCTTC	CATSDRTAYNEQFF	.	14	.	TRBV24-1	TRBJ2-1
TGTGCCAGCTGCGGGGGGAGCGGGGCCGGTCTGGTTGCCTACAATGAGCAGTTCTTC	CASCGGSGAGLVAYNEQFF	.	19	TRBD2	TRBV3-1	TRBJ2-1
TGTGCCAGCAGAGGGACAGGGTACCAAGAGACCCAGTACTTC	CASRGTGYQETQYF	.	14	TRBD1	TRBV6-1	TRBJ2-5
TGCGCCAGCAGCTTGGGTCACAGTCCGATCTCTGGAAACACCATATATTTT	CASSLGHSPISGNTIYF	.	17	.	TRBV5-1	TRBJ1-3
TGTGCCAGCAGCTTAGCCGGGGGCTTGAGCTCCTACAATGAGCAGTTCTTC	CASSLAGGLSSYNEQFF	few	17	.	TRBV7-2	TRBJ2-1
TGTGCCTGGAGTGTTAGGCTTCAAGAGACCCAGTACTTC	CAWSVRLQETQYF	.	13	.	TRBV30	TRBJ2-5
TGTGCCAGCAGCTTGGTCGGGCACACCGGGGAGCTGTTTTTT	CASSLVGHTGELFF	.	14	.	TRBV5-5	TRBJ2-2
TGCAGCGTTGCGCGACACGCGACCACAGATACGCAGTATTTT	CSVARHATTDTQYF	.	14	.	TRBV29-1	TRBJ2-3
TGTGCCAGCAGTTCGAGCTCGGAGACCCAGTACTTC	CASSSSSETQYF	few	12	.	TRBV12-3/TRBV12-4	TRBJ2-5
TGTGCCAGCAGCCACTGGTCGGTGGGAGGAGGGCGCAATGAGCAGTTCTTC	CASSHWSVGGGRNEQFF	.	17	.	TRBV5-6	TRBJ2-1
TGTGCCAGCAGCGCCCTCAGGGAAAGGATGAACACTGAAGCTTTCTTT	CASSALRERMNTEAFF	.	16	.	TRBV9	TRBJ1-1
TGCAGTGCTAGAGGAGGGGGCCCTCCGTACTTC	CSARGGGPPYF	.	11	TRBD1	TRBV20-1	TRBJ2-4
TGTGCCAGCAGCCGCCCCCCTCGGACACTCTATGGCTACACCTTC	CASSRPPRTLYGYTF	.	15	.	TRBV5-5	TRBJ1-2
TGTGCCAGCAGTTTTTCGCGGGAAAACTACGAGCAGTACTTC	CASSFSRENYEQYF	.	14	.	TRBV12-3/TRBV12-4	TRBJ2-7
TGTGCCAGCAGCCAATGGGGGGCGCGGAAACATGAGCAGTTCTTC	CASSQWGARKHEQFF	.	15	.	TRBV3-1	TRBJ2-1
TGTGCCATCCGACTAGCGGGAGACACCGGGGAGCTGTTTTTT	CAIRLAGDTGELFF	.	14	TRBD2	TRBV10-3	TRBJ2-2
TGTGCCAGCAGCTTAACTTCGGCTGACAGCTACAATGAGCAGTTCTTC	CASSLTSADSYNEQFF	.	16	.	TRBV7-3	TRBJ2-1
TGTGCCAGCAGCCCCGTCGACAGGGGGCGGGAGACCCAGTACTTC	CASSPVDRGRETQYF	.	15	TRBD1	TRBV7-8	TRBJ2-5
TGTGCCAGCTTAAGAAGGGGGGAACAGTTCTTC	CASLRRGEQFF	.	11	.	TRBV28	TRBJ2-1
TGTGCCAGCAGTTCGCTTTCGACAGGGGGGACGGGAGAGACCCAGTACTTC	CASSSLSTGGTGETQYF	few	17	TRBD1	TRBV27	TRBJ2-5
TGTGCCAGCGGGGACAGCTACGAGCAGTACTTC	CASGDSYEQYF	.	11	.	TRBV10-3	TRBJ2-7
TGCAGTGCAACTAGCGGGAGCACCTCCTACAATGAGCAGTTCTTC	CSATSGSTSYNEQFF	.	15	TRBD2	TRBV20-1	TRBJ2-1
TGTGCCAGCAGCCAAAATCCGGAAGGGGGTGAGCAGTTCTTC	CASSQNPEGGEQFF	.	14	.	TRBV3-1	TRBJ2-1
TGTGCCAGCAGTTACTTGGATACGCAGTATTTT	CASSYLDTQYF	few	11	.	TRBV6-6	TRBJ2-3
TGTGCCAGCAAGAGGGACTACGTAACCGGGGAGCTGTTTTTT	CASKRDYVTGELFF	.	14	TRBD2	TRBV12-3/TRBV12-4	TRBJ2-2
TGCGCCAGCAGCTCCGACGTACTAGTTTCGATCTACGAGCAGTACTTC	CASSSDVLVSIYEQYF	.	16	.	TRBV5-1	TRBJ2-7
TGTGCCAGCAGCCGGGCCGGGACTAGCGGGAGCACAGATACGCAGTATTTT	CASSRAGTSGSTDTQYF	once	17	TRBD2	TRBV12-3/TRBV12-4	TRBJ2-3
TGCGCCAGCAGGGACTTCACAGATACGCAGTATTTT	CASRDFTDTQYF	.	12	.	TRBV10-2	TRBJ2-3
TGTGCCAGCAGTATTCGACACCATCAGCGCAATGAGCAGTTCTTC	CASSIRHHQRNEQFF	.	15	.	TRBV12-3/TRBV12-4	TRBJ2-1
TGCAGTGCGGAACCCGGGACTGCCGTTTACAATGAGCAGTTCTTC	CSAEPGTAVYNEQFF	.	15	.	TRBV20-1	TRBJ2-1
TGTGCCAGCAGCCAAACCCCAGGTTTTTCTGGAAACACCATATATTTT	CASSQTPGFSGNTIYF	.	16	.	TRBV3-1	TRBJ1-3
TGCGCCAGCAGCTTGCAGCTAGAATACGAGCAGTACTTC	CASSLQLEYEQYF	few	13	.	TRBV5-1	TRBJ2-7
TGTGCCAGCTCTATAGGGTCGGGGGTCATCAATTACGAGCAGTACTTC	CASSIGSGVINYEQYF	.	16	.	TRBV18	TRBJ2-7
TGTGCCAGCACCTGGACTAGCGGGAGCTTAAGCGAGCAGTACTTC	CASTWTSGSLSEQYF	few	15	TRBD2	TRBV12-3/TRBV12-4	TRBJ2-7
TGCGCCAGCAGCGGGACAGCTTCCTTCGGGGGCACCGGGGAGCTGTTTTTT	CASSGTASFGGTGELFF	few	17	.	TRBV5-1	TRBJ2-2